Included here is one TCR beta chain sequence, with context. This specimen belongs to a study of shared clonotypes between healthy human individuals. CDR3 length: 15 amino acids. CDR1 and CDR2 from the germline V gene are ENHRY and SYGVKD. V was trimmed by 2 bases and J by 5 bases, leaving 13 bases between them. The table came from immunoSEQ multiplex PCR; TCRdb's copy has only in-frame clones and leaves some out. This sample has about 2.2 million clones, with about 93% found just once. CD8 cells regarded as naive lacked CD45RO, were positively chosen for CCR7, and omitted terminally differentiated effector memory CD45RA+ cells.

This TCR derives from a man between 18 and 29 years old in good health. Some clones in this sample may be carry-over from other donors' samples. The sequenced material came from naive CD8+ T cells from PBMCs. V usage is TRBV10-3 and J usage is TRBJ1-5; D is unresolved. The CDR3 region is CAISEGDTNYQPQHF. CDR3 bases: TGTGCCATCAGTGAGGGAGATACCAACTATCAGCCCCAGCATTTT.